A selection of T cell receptor beta chains follows, all from one sample in a study of persistence of HIV-infected CD4 T cells. Their specific antigens are unknown. Assay used: immunoSEQ multiplex PCR; TCRdb lists only in-frame clones, some missing. The data contain tens of thousands of clones, about 80% of them singletons. This material consisted of CD4+ T cells sorted from PBMCs after approximately 19-hour stimulation, taken from a patient who received antiretroviral therapy. The receptor source for this set is an adult woman with HIV who was CMV-seropositive. Each CDR3 is given with its conserved first and last residue. Each record gives: clone size, CDR3 length, V gene, J gene, D gene, CDR3 protein, CDR3 DNA. A D gene is named only where the DNA matches it firmly. The size field is filled for only some rows; it gives once, few, many or a size class.

NA	18	TRBV19	TRBJ2-5	TRBD2	CASSIARLAGGYGETQYF	TGTGCCAGTAGTATAGCCAGACTAGCGGGAGGGTATGGAGAGACCCAGTACTTC
NA	15	TRBV5-1	TRBJ1-5	TRBD1	CASSPNPGGSQPQHF	TGCGCCAGCAGCCCCAATCCAGGGGGCAGTCAGCCCCAGCATTTT
NA	14	TRBV5-1	TRBJ1-5	NA	CASRDGVSSGPQHF	TGCGCCAGCAGAGATGGTGTATCGAGTGGGCCCCAGCATTTT
once	15	TRBV5-1	TRBJ2-2	NA	CASSLDRADTGELFF	TGCGCCAGCAGCTTGGACAGGGCGGACACCGGGGAGCTGTTTTTT
NA	14	TRBV18	TRBJ2-1	NA	CASSPRQVWNEQFF	TGTGCCAGCTCACCCCGACAGGTTTGGAATGAGCAGTTCTTC
NA	14	TRBV19	TRBJ2-7	NA	CASSMGGPSYEQYF	TGTGCCAGTAGTATGGGGGGGCCTTCCTACGAGCAGTACTTC
NA	15	TRBV4-1	TRBJ2-1	NA	CASSQDWTTYNEQFF	TGCGCCAGCAGCCAAGACTGGACAACCTACAATGAGCAGTTCTTC
NA	14	TRBV11-3	TRBJ1-1	NA	CASSARTENTEAFF	TGTGCCAGCAGCGCCAGGACGGAGAACACTGAAGCTTTCTTT
NA	15	TRBV10-3	TRBJ1-3	TRBD1	CAISDTGGIGNTIYF	TGTGCCATCAGCGATACAGGGGGAATTGGAAACACCATATATTTT
NA	16	TRBV5-6	TRBJ2-3	NA	CASSRARQGVTDTQYF	TGTGCCAGCAGCCGCGCCCGGCAAGGGGTCACAGATACGCAGTATTTT
NA	16	TRBV19	TRBJ2-3	TRBD1	CASSPGQGASTDTQYF	TGTGCCAGTAGTCCAGGACAGGGGGCGAGCACAGATACGCAGTATTTT
NA	13	TRBV7-8	TRBJ1-1	NA	CASSPQANTEAFF	TGTGCCAGCAGCCCCCAGGCGAACACTGAAGCTTTCTTT
NA	13	TRBV7-2	TRBJ1-5	NA	CASSLDGGQPQHF	TGTGCCAGCAGCTTAGATGGGGGTCAGCCCCAGCATTTT
NA	11	TRBV18	TRBJ1-2	NA	CASSGNYGYTF	TGTGCCAGCTCAGGGAACTATGGCTACACCTTC
NA	14	TRBV6-6	TRBJ1-6	TRBD1	CASSYLQGNSPLHF	TGTGCCAGCAGTTACCTACAGGGGAATTCACCCCTCCACTTT
NA	15	TRBV24-1	TRBJ2-1	NA	CATSDSRTSYNEQFF	TGTGCCACCAGTGATTCTAGAACCTCCTACAATGAGCAGTTCTTC
once	15	TRBV6-6	TRBJ2-7	NA	CASSPLGRNNYEQYF	TGTGCCAGCAGTCCCTTGGGCAGGAACAACTACGAGCAGTACTTC
NA	18	TRBV28	TRBJ2-5	NA	CASSLIDITGIGQETQYF	TGTGCCAGCAGTCTAATAGACATAACAGGGATCGGCCAAGAGACCCAGTACTTC
NA	12	TRBV12-3/TRBV12-4	TRBJ2-2	NA	CASTQPPGELFF	TGTGCCAGCACCCAGCCACCCGGGGAGCTGTTTTTT
NA	12	TRBV10-3	TRBJ1-6	NA	CAIRDYNSPLHF	TGTGCCATCAGGGATTATAATTCACCCCTCCACTTT
NA	17	TRBV18	TRBJ1-4	TRBD1	CASSPIRPGQANEKLFF	TGTGCCAGCTCACCTATCCGCCCGGGACAGGCAAATGAAAAACTGTTTTTT
NA	14	TRBV5-6	TRBJ2-7	TRBD2	CASSLGTSYYEQYF	TGTGCCAGCAGCTTGGGGACTAGTTATTACGAGCAGTACTTC
NA	13	TRBV5-4	TRBJ1-2	NA	CASSLVSGDGYTF	TGTGCCAGCAGCTTGGTCAGCGGGGATGGCTACACCTTC
NA	16	TRBV6-5	TRBJ2-1	NA	CASSYKAGPSYNEQFF	TGTGCCAGCAGTTACAAGGCGGGACCCTCCTACAATGAGCAGTTCTTC
NA	14	TRBV4-3	TRBJ2-1	TRBD1	CASSLGQGYNEQFF	TGCGCCAGCAGCCTGGGACAGGGTTACAATGAGCAGTTCTTC